The T cell receptor beta chain described here comes from a study of CD8 T cells in ankylosing spondylitis. Study results and limitations: Disease-linked clones reportedly showed significant enrichment in matched ankylosing spondylitis synovial fluid. About 8 highly homologous variants made up a TCR beta motif that seemed to typify ankylosing spondylitis blood.

By sample share, this clonotype is medium-sized. Its specificity is unknown. The CDR3 totals 17 residues. Germline trimming cut 1 base from V and 3 bases from J; bases unmatched to any gene: 12. CDR1 and CDR2 from the germline V gene are SGHRS and YFSETQ. Quantitative 5'-RACE with molecular barcodes was used to make the TCR beta libraries. TCRdb recomputed calls from the 5' RACE reads with MiXCR, one row per CDR3 protein. The sample has under 150,000 distinct CDR3 sequences; about a tenth are singletons. Sequenced: blood, either unsorted or a sorted T cell fraction (not recorded which). The chain couples TRBV5-1 to TRBJ1-1; TRBD1 matches 7 bases. This TCR was recovered from a male donor with ankylosing spondylitis or in good health (not recorded which). The CDR3 DNA follows: TGCGCCAGCAGCTTGATTCTGGCAGGGGGGCCGGACACTGAAGCTTTCTTT. Translation: CASSLILAGGPDTEAFF.